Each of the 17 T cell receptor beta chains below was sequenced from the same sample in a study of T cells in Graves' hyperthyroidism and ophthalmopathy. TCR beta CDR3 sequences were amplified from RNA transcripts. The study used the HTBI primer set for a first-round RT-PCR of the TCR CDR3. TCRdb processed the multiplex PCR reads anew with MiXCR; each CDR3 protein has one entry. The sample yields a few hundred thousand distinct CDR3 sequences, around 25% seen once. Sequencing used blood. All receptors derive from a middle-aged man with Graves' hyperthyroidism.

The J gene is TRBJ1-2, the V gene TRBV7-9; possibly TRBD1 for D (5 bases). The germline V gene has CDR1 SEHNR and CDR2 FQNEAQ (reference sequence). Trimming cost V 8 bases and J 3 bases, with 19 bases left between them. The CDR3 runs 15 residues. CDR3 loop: CASGTFQGYDYGYTF. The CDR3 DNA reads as TGTGCCAGCGGCACATTTCAGGGATACGACTATGGCTACACCTTC.

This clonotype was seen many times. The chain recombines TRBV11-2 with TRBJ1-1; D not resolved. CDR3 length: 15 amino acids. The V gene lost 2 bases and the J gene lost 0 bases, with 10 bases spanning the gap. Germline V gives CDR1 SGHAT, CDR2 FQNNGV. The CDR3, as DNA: TGTGCCAGCAGCTTACAGTCCTTGATGAACACTGAAGCTTTCTTT. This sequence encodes CASSLQSLMNTEAFF.

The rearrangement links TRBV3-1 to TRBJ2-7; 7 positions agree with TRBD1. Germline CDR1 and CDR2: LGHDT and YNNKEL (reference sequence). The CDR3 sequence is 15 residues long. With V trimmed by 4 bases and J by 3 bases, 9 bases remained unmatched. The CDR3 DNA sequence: TGTGCCAGCAGCCGAGGGGGCGGAGGACTCTACGAGCAGTACTTC. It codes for CASSRGGGGLYEQYF.

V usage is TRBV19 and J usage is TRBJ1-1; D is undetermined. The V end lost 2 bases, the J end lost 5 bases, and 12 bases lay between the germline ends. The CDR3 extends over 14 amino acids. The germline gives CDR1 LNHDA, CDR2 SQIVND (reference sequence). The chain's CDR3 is CASSIQSSGTEAFF. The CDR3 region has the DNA TGTGCCAGTAGTATACAGTCAAGTGGGACTGAAGCTTTCTTT. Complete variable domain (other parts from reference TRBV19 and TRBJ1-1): DGGITQSPKYLFRKEGQNVTLSCEQNLNHDAMYWYRQDPGQGLRLIYYSQIVNDFQKGDIAEGYSVSREKKESFPLTVTSAQKNPTAFYLCASSIQSSGTEAFFGQGTRLTVV.

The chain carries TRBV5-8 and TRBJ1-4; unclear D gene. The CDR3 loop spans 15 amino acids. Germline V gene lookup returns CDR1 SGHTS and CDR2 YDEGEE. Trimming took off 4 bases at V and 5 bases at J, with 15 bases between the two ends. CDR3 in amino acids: CASSLSSGRNEKLFF. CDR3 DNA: TGTGCCAGCAGCCTATCAAGTGGTCGAAATGAAAAACTGTTTTTT.

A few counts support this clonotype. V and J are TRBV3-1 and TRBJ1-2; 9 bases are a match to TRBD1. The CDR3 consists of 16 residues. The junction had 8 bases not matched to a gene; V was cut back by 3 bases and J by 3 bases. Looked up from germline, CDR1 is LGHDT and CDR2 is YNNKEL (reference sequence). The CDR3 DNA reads TGTGCCAGCAGCCATGGTTCCGGACAGGGGCACTATGGCTACACCTTC. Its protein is CASSHGSGQGHYGYTF.

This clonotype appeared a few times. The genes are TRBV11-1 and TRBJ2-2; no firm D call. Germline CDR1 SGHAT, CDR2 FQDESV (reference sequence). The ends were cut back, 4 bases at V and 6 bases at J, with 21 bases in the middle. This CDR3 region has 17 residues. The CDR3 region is CASSSPNAGVSAGELFF. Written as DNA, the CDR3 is TGTGCCAGCAGCTCACCCAACGCTGGAGTAAGCGCCGGGGAGCTGTTTTTT.

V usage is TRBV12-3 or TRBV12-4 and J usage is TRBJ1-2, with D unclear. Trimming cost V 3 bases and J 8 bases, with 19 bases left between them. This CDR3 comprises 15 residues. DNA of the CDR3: TGTGCCAGCAGTTTTAGCGGGTATCTCAGTGACGGCTACACCTTC. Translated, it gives CASSFSGYLSDGYTF.

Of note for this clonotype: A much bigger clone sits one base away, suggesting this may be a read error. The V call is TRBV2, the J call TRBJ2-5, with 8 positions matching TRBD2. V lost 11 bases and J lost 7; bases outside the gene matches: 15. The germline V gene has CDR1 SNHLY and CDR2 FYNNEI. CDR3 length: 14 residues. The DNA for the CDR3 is TGTGCCGGCAATCCCGACGGGACTAGTGTGACCCAGTACTTC. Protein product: CAGNPDGTSVTQYF.

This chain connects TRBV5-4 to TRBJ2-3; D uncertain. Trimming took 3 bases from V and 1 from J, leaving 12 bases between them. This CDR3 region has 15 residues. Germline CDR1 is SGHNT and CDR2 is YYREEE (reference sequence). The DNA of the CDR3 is TGTGCCAGCAGCTCCGCCGCCGACGGCACAGATACGCAGTATTTT. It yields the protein CASSSAADGTDTQYF.

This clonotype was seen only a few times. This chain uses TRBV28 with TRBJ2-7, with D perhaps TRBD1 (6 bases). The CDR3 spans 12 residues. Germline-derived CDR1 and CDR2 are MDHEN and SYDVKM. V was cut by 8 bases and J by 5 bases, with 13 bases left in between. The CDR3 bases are TGTGCCAGCGGCTACAGGGTTCACGAGCAGTACTTC. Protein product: CASGYRVHEQYF. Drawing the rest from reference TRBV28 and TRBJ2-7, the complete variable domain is DVKVTQSSRYLVKRTGEKVFLECVQDMDHENMFWYRQDPGLGLRLIYFSYDVKMKEKGDIPEGYSVSREKKERFSLILESASTNQTSMYLCASGYRVHEQYFGPGTRLTVT.

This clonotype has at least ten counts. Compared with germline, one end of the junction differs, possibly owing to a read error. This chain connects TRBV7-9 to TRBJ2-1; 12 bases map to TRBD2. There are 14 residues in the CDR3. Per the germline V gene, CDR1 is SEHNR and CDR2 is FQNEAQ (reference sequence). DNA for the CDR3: TGTGCCAGCAGCCTAGCGGGAGGGCTTAATGAGCAGTTCTTC. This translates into CASSLAGGLNEQFF.

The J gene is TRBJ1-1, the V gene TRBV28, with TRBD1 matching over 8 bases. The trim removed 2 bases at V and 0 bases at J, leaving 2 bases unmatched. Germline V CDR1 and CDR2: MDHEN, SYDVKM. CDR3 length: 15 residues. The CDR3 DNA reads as TGTGCCAGCAGTTTAGTCAGGGGGCTGAACACTGAAGCTTTCTTT. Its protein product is CASSLVRGLNTEAFF.

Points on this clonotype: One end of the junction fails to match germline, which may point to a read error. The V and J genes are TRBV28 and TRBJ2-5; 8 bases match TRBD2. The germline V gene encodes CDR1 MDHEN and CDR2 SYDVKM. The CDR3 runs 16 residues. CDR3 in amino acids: CASSLKLAVLQEAQYF. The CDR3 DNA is TGTGCCAGCAGTTTAAAACTAGCGGTCCTCCAAGAGGCCCAGTACTTC.

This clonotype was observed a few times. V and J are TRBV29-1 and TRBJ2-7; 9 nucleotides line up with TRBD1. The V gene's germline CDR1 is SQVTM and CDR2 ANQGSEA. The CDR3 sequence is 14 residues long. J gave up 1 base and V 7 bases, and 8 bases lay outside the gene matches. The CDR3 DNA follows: TGCAGCGCGGGAATAGGACAGGGGTCCTACGAGCAGTACTTC. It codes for CSAGIGQGSYEQYF.

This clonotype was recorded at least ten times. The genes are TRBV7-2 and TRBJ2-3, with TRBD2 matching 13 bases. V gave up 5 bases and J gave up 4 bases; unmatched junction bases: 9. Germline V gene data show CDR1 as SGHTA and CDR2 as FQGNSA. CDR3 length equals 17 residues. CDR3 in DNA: TGTGCCAGCAGCCCGACCGGGACTAGCGGGAAAGCAGATACGCAGTATTTT. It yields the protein CASSPTGTSGKADTQYF.

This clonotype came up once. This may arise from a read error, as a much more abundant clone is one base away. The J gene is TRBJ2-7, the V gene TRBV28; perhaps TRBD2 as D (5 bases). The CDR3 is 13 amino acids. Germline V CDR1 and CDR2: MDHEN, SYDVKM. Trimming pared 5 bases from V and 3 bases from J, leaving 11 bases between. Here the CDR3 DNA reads TGTGCCAGCAGTGTGGACTCCAACTACGAGCAGTACTTC. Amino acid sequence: CASSVDSNYEQYF.